The TCR beta chain under discussion was sequenced for a study of radiotherapy plus CTLA-4 blockade in lung cancer. The CDR3 contains 14 residues. CDR1 SGHDT and CDR2 YYEEEE come from the germline V gene. With 2 bases removed from V and 4 bases from J, the gap between germline ends came to 12 bases. Study-wide points: TCR clones originating in tumors grew in number in blood after radiotherapy plus ipilimumab. Together with interferon-beta, which increased in serum after radiation, early dynamic changes in blood T cell clones were reportedly the best predictors of response.

With ipilimumab providing CTLA-4 blockade, focal radiation was administered to patients who had chemo-refractory metastatic non-small-cell lung cancer. This clone has only one observation. No antigen is known for it. Method: immunoSEQ multiplex PCR; TCRdb's copy keeps in-frame clones and lacks some. Among around 2,800 clones listed, approximately 81% were seen once. This TCR came from a human donor with non-small cell lung cancer that progressed on radiotherapy plus ipilimumab. The chain carries TRBV5-6 and TRBJ1-2; D unresolved. Specimen: tumor tissue, collected from a patient treated with radiotherapy plus ipilimumab. CDR3 sequence reads: CASSFWESSYGYTF. CDR3 nucleotide sequence: TGTGCCAGCAGCTTCTGGGAAAGTAGCTATGGCTACACCTTC.